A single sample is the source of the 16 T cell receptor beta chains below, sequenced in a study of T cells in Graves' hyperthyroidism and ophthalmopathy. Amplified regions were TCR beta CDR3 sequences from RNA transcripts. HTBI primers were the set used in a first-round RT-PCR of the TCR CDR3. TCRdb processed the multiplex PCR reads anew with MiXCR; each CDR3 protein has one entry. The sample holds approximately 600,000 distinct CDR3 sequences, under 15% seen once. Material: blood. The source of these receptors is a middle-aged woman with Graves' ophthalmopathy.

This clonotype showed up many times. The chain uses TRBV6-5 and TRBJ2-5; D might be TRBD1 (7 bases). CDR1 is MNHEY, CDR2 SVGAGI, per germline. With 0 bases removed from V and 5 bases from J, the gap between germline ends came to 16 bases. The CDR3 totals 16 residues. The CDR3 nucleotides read TGTGCCAGCAGTTACTCGATCTCAGGGGGGCGGGAGACCCAGTACTTC. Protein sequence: CASSYSISGGRETQYF.

The CDR3 DNA follows: TGTGCCAGCAGTGTCGGGGGTGTACAATACGAGCAGTACTTC. This translates into CASSVGGVQYEQYF. The chain joins TRBV25-1 to TRBJ2-7; D possibly corresponds to TRBD2 (6 bases). CDR3 size: 14 residues. V was trimmed by 4 bases and J by 4 bases, leaving 14 bases between them. Germline CDR1 and CDR2: MGHDK and SYGVNS.

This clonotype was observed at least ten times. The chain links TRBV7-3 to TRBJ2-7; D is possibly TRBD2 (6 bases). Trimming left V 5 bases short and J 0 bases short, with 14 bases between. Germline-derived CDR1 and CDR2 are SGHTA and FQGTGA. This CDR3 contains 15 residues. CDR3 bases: TGTGCCAGCAGCCCAACCGGGCGGGACTCCTACGAGCAGTACTTC. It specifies CASSPTGRDSYEQYF. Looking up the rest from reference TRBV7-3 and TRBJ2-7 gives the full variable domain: GAGVSQTPSNKVTEKGKYVELRCDPISGHTALYWYRQSLGQGPEFLIYFQGTGAADDSGLPNDRFFAVRPEGSVSTLKIQRTERGDSAVYLCASSPTGRDSYEQYFGPGTRLTVT.

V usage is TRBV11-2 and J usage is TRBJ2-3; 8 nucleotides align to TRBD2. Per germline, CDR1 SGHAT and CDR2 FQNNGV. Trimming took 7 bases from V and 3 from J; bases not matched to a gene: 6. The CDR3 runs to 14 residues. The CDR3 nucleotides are TGTGCCAGCATCCCGGGACTAGGAACAGATACGCAGTATTTT. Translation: CASIPGLGTDTQYF.

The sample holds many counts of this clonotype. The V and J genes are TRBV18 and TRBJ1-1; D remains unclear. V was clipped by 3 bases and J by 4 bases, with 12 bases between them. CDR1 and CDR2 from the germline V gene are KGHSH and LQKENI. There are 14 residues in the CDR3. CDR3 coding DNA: TGTGCCAGCTCACCTACCGAGGGTGGCACTGAAGCTTTCTTT. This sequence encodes CASSPTEGGTEAFF.

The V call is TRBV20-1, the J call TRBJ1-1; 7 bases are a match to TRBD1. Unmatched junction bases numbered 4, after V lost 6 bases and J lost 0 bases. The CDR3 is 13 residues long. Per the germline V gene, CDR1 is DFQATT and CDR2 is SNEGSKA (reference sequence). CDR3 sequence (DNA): TGCAGTGCCAGGGACAGCCTGAACACTGAAGCTTTCTTT. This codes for CSARDSLNTEAFF.

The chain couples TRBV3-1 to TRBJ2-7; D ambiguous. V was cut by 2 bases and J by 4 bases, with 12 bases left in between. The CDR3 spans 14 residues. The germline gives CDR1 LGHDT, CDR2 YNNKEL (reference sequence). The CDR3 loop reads CASSQMGLRYEQYF. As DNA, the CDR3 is TGTGCCAGCAGCCAAATGGGCTTAAGATACGAGCAGTACTTC.

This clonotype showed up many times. CDR3 bases: TGTGCCAGCAGTGGACAGGGGGCAGGTAATCAGCCCCAGCATTTT. It yields the protein CASSGQGAGNQPQHF. This chain uses TRBV28 with TRBJ1-5, with 11 bases aligning to TRBD1. The CDR3 is made up of 15 amino acids. V lost 5 bases, J lost 4 bases, and 4 bases stayed unmatched. CDR1 and CDR2 (germline): MDHEN, SYDVKM.

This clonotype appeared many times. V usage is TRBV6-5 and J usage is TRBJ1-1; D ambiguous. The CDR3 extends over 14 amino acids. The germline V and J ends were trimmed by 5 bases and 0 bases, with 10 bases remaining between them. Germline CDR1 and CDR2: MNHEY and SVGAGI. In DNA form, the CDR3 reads TGTGCCAGCAGTACCGACGGAATGAACACTGAAGCTTTCTTT. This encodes CASSTDGMNTEAFF.

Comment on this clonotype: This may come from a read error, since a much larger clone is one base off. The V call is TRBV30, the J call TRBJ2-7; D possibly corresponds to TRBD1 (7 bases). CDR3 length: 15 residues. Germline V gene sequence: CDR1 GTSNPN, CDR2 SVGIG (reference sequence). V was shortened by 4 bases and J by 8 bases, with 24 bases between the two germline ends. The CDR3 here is CAWTPNRGRGDKQYF. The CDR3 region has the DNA TGTGCCTGGACTCCCAACAGGGGTAGGGGGGATAAGCAGTACTTC.

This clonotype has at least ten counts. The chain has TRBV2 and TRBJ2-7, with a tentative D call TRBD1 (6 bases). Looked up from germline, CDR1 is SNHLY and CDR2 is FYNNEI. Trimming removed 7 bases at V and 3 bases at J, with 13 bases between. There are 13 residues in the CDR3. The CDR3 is CASTPDRRYEQYF. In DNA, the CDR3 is TGTGCCAGCACCCCCGACAGGCGCTACGAGCAGTACTTC.

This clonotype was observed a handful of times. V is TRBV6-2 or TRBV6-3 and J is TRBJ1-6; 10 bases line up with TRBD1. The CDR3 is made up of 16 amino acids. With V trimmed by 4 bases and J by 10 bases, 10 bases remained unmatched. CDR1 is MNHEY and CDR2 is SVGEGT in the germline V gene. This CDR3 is CASSLDAGTGDSPLHF. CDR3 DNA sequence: TGTGCCAGCAGTTTGGACGCCGGGACAGGGGACTCACCCCTCCACTTT.

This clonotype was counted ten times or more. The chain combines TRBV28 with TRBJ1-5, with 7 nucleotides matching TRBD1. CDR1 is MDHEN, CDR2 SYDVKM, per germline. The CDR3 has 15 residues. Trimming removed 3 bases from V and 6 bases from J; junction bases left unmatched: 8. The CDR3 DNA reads TGTGCCAGCAGTTTTATGAGGGGGCAGGCTCAGCCCCAGCATTTT. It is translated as CASSFMRGQAQPQHF.

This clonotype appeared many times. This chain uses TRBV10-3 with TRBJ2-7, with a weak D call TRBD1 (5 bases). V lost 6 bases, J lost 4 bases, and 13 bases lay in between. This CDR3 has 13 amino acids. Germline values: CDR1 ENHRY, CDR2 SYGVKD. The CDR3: CAIRVTEAYEQYF. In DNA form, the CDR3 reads TGTGCCATCAGAGTGACAGAAGCATACGAGCAGTACTTC.

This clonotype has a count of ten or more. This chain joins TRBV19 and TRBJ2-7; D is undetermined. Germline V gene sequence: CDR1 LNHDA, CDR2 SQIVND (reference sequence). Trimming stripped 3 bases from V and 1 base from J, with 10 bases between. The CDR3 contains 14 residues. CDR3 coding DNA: TGTGCCAGTAGTATTGCCCGGATTTCCTACGAGCAGTACTTC. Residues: CASSIARISYEQYF.

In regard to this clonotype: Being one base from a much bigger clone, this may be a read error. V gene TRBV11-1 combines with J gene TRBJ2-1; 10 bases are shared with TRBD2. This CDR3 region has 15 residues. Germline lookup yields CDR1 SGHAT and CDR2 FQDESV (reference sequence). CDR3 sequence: CASSPLAGPYDEQFF. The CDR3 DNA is TGTGCCAGCAGCCCACTAGCGGGACCCTACGATGAGCAGTTCTTC.